The present TCR beta chain was sequenced within a study of blood T cell repertoires in COVID-19. Study-wide context: There were acute and convalescent COVID-19 samples, and they came from the United States, Italy and Spain. Sources were T cells, B-cell-depleted T cells, or PBMCs; the material itself was cDNA or gDNA.

Sequenced by immunoSEQ multiplex PCR; TCRdb stores in-frame clones only, minus some. The sample lists around 250,000 clones, about 90% occurring once. This study enrolled people aged about 18 to 100 from about 24 US geographic areas. Clinical history reported by participants formed the basis on which cohorts were assigned. The germline V and J ends were trimmed by 5 bases and 6 bases, with 17 bases remaining between them. The CDR3 sequence is 16 residues long. Germline CDR1 SGHTA, CDR2 FQGTGA. This clone was counted only a few times. The V and J genes are TRBV7-3 and TRBJ2-6; tentative D call: TRBD1 (5 bases). The sample comprised PBMCs or T cells enriched from blood (not recorded which). The clonotype originates from a human donor in a cohort exposed to, infected with or recovered from COVID-19 (not recorded which). The donor label of this sample is uncertain. CDR3 in amino acids: CASSPFGRGVANVLTF. As DNA, the CDR3 is TGTGCCAGCAGCCCTTTCGGAAGGGGCGTGGCCAACGTCCTGACTTTC.